The sequence of this T cell receptor (beta chain) was determined in a study of shared clonotypes between healthy human individuals. Notes on this clone: Additional DNA sequences in this sample encode the identical CDR3.

V trimming: 4 bases; J trimming: 5 bases; junction bases outside the gene matches: 1. Germline values: CDR1 SGHAT, CDR2 FQNNGV. The CDR3 has 15 amino acids. Clones were sequenced by immunoSEQ multiplex PCR, and TCRdb holds only the in-frame ones, with some missing. The repertoire consists of hundreds of thousands of clones, with roughly 73% occurring once and the leading ten covering 1.5% to 2%. The sample was memory CD4+ T cells sorted from blood. Subset: CD45RA-negative fraction. The receptor was derived from a woman in her thirties in good health. This chain links TRBV11-2 with TRBJ2-5; 16 bases align to TRBD2. The DNA of the CDR3 is TGTGCCAGCAGCTCGGGACTAGCGGGAGGGGAGACCCAGTACTTC. This translates into CASSSGLAGGETQYF.